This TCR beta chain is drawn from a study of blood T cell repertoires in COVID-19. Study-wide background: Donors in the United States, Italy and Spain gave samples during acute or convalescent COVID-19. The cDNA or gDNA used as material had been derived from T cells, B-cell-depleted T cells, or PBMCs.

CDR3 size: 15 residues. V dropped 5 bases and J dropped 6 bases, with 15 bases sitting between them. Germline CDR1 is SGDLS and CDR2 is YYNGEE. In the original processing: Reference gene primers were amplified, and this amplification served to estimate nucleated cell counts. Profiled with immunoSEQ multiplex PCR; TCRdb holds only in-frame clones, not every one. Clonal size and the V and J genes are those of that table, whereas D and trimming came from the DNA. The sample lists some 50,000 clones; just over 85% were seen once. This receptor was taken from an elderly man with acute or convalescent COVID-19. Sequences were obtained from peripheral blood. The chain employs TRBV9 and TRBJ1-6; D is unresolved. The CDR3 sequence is CASRREGRINSPLHF. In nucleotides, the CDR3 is TGTGCCAGCAGGCGGGAGGGCAGAATTAATTCACCCCTCCACTTT. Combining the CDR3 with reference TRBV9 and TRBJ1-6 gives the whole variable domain DSGVTQTPKHLITATGQRVTLRCSPRSGDLSVYWYQQSLDQGLQFLIQYYNGEERAKGNILERFSAQQFPDLHSELNLSSLELGDSALYFCASRREGRINSPLHFGNGTRLTVT.